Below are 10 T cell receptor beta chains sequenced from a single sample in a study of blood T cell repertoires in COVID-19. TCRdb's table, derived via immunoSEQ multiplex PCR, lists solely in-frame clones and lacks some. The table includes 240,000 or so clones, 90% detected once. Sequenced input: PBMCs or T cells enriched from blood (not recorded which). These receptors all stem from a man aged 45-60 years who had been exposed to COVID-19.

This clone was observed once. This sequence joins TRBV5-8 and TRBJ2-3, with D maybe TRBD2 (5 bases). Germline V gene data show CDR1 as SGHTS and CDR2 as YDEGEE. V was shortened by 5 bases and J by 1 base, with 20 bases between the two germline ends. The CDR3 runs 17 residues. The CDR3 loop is CASRFFAGVAGTDTQYF. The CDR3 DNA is TGTGCCAGCAGGTTTTTTGCCGGGGTGGCGGGCACAGATACGCAGTATTTT. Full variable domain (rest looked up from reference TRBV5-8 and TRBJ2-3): EAGVTQSPTHLIKTRGQQATLRCSPISGHTSVYWYQQALGLGLQFLLWYDEGEERNRGNFPPRFSGRQFPNYSSELNVNALELEDSALYLCASRFFAGVAGTDTQYFGPGTRLTVL.

The CDR3 reads CAWSFRRGFMNTEAFF. The DNA for the CDR3 is TGTGCCTGGAGTTTCCGTCGAGGGTTCATGAACACTGAAGCTTTCTTT. This sequence joins TRBV30 and TRBJ1-1; D call uncertain. The V gene lost 2 bases and the J gene lost 0 bases, with 16 bases spanning the gap. The CDR3 runs 16 residues. Per the germline V gene, CDR1 is GTSNPN and CDR2 is SVGIG (reference sequence).

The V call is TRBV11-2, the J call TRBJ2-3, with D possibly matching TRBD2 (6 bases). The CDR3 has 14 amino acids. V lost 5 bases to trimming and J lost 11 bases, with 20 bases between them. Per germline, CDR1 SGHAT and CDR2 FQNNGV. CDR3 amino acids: CASSRDLRGNRQYF. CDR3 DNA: TGTGCCAGCAGCCGTGACCTGCGCGGGAATCGGCAGTATTTT.

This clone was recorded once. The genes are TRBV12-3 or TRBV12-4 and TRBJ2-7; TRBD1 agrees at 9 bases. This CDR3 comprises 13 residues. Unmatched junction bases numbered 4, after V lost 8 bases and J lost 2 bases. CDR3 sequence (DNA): TGTGCCAGCTTCACAGGGGGCACCTACGAGCAGTACTTC. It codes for CASFTGGTYEQYF.

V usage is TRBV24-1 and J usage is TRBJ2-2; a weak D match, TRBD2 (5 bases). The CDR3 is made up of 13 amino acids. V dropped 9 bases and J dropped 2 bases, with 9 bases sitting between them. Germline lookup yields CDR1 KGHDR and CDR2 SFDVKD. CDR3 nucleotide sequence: TGTGCCACCCGGACTCCTAACACCGGGGAGCTGTTTTTT. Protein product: CATRTPNTGELFF.

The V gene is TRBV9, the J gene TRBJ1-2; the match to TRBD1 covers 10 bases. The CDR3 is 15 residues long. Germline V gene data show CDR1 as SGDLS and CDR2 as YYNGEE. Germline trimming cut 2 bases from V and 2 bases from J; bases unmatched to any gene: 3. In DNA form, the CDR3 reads TGTGCCAGCAGCGTCCAGGGACAGGGGAACTATGGCTACACCTTC. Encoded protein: CASSVQGQGNYGYTF.

The CDR3 here is CASSDVAGVPDTQYF. DNA of the CDR3: TGTGCCAGCAGCGACGTAGCGGGAGTTCCAGATACGCAGTATTTT. This chain links TRBV4-2 with TRBJ2-3, with 9 bases aligning to TRBD2. The CDR3 is 15 residues long. V shed 5 bases and J 4 bases; nucleotides not matched to a gene: 7. Germline V lookup: CDR1 LGHNA, CDR2 YNFKEQ.

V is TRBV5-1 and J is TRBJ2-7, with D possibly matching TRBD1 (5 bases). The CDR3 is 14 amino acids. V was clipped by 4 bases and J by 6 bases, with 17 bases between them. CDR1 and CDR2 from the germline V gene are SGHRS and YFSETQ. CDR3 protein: CASSTGHGAGEQYV. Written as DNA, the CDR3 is TGCGCCAGCAGCACTGGACACGGAGCAGGCGAGCAGTACGTC.

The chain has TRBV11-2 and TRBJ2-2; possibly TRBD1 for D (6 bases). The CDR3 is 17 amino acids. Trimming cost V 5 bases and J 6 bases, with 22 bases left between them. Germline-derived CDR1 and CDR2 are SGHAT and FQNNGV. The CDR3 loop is CASSNRRSRGYSGELFF. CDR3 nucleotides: TGTGCCAGCAGCAACCGCCGGTCCAGGGGATATTCCGGGGAGCTGTTTTTT.

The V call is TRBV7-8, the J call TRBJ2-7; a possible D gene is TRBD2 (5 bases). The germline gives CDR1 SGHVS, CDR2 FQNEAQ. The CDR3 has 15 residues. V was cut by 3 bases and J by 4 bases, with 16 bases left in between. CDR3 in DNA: TGTGCCAGCAGCTTCGGACGGACTTTCCCTTACGAGCAGTACTTC. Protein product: CASSFGRTFPYEQYF.